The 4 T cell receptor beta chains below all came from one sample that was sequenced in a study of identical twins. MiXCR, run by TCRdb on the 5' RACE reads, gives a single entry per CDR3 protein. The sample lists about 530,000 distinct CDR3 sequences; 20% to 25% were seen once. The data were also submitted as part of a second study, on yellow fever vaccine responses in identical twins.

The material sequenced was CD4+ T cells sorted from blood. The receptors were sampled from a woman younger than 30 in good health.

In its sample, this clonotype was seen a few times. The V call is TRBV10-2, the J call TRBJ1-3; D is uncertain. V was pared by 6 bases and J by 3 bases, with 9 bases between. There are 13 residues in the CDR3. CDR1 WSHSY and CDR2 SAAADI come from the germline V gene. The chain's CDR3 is CASRDSVGNTIYF. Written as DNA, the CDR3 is TGCGCCAGCAGGGATTCGGTTGGAAACACCATATATTTT.

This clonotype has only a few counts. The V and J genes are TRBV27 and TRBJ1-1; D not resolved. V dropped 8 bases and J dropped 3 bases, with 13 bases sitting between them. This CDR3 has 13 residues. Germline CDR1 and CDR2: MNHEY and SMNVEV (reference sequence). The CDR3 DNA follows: TGTGCCAGCCATAAGGTCGGGGACACTGAAGCTTTCTTT. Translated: CASHKVGDTEAFF.

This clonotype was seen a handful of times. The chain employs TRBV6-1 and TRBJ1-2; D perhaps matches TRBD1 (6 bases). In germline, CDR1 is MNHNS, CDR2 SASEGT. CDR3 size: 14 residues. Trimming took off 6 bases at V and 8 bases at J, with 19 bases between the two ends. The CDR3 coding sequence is TGTGCCAGCAGCAAGGACAGAAACCTGGGGGGCTACACCTTC. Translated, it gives CASSKDRNLGGYTF.

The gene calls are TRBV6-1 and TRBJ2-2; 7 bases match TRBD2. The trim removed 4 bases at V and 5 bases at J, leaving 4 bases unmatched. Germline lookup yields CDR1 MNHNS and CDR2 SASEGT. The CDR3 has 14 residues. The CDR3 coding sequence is TGTGCCAGCAGTGGAGCGGGAACGACCGGGGAGCTGTTTTTT. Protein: CASSGAGTTGELFF.